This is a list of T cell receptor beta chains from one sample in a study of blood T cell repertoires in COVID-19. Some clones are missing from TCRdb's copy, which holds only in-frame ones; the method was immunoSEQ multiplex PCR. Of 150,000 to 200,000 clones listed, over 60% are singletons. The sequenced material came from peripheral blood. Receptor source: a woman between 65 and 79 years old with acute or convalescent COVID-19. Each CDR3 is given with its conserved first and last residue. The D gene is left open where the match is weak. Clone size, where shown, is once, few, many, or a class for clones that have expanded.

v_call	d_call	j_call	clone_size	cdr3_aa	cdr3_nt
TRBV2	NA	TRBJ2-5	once	CASNRDNQETQYF	TGTGCCAGTAACCGGGACAATCAAGAGACCCAGTACTTC
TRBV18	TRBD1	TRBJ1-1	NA	CASSPNYDRENTEAFF	TGTGCCAGCTCGCCAAACTATGACAGGGAGAACACTGAAGCTTTCTTT
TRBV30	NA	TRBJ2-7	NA	CAWSGAASYEQYF	TGTGCCTGGTCAGGGGCCGCCTCCTACGAGCAGTACTTC
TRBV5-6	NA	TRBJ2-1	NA	CASSVGLRGLEQFF	TGTGCCAGCAGCGTGGGGTTGAGGGGACTCGAGCAGTTCTTC
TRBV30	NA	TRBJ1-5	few	CAWSTINSNQPQHF	TGTGCCTGGAGTACAATCAACAGCAATCAGCCCCAGCATTTT
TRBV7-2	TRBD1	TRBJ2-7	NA	CASSWTGGEFGAEQYF	TGTGCCAGCAGCTGGACAGGGGGCGAATTCGGGGCCGAGCAGTACTTC
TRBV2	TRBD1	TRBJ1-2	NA	CASTPDRDLYGYTF	TGTGCCAGCACCCCCGACAGGGACCTCTATGGCTACACCTTC
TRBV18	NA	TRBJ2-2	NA	CASSPPAEGLTGELFF	TGTGCCAGCTCACCACCGGCGGAGGGACTCACCGGGGAGCTGTTTTTT
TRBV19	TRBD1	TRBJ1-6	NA	CATSRDSDNSPLHF	TGTGCCACATCCCGGGACAGTGACAATTCACCCCTCCACTTT
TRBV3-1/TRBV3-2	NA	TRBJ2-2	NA	CASSQDASRRELFF	TGTGCCAGCAGCCAAGATGCGTCCAGGCGGGAGCTGTTTTTT
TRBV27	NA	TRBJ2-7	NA	CASRPTGYGRGQYF	TGTGCCAGCAGACCCACAGGTTACGGCCGAGGGCAGTACTTC
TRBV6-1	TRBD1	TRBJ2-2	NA	CASSEAHRGHTGELFF	TGTGCCAGCAGTGAAGCGCACAGGGGGCACACCGGGGAGCTGTTTTTT
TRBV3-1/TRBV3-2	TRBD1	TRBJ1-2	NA	CASKPTGLTYGYTF	TGTGCCAGCAAGCCGACAGGGCTTACCTATGGCTACACCTTC
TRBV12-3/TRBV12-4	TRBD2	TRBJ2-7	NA	CASRGLASEQYF	TGTGCCAGCCGGGGACTAGCAAGCGAGCAGTACTTC
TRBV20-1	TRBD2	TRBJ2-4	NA	CSASPTSGRAGTKNIQYF	TGCAGTGCTAGTCCTACTAGCGGGAGGGCCGGGACCAAAAACATTCAGTACTTC
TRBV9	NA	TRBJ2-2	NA	CASSVYPRNTGELFF	TGTGCCAGCAGCGTATACCCTAGAAACACCGGGGAGCTGTTTTTT
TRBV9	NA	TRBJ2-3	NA	CASSVAHGIGDTQYF	TGTGCCAGCAGCGTAGCTCACGGGATTGGGGATACGCAGTATTTT
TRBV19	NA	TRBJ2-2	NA	CASSIGRNTGELFF	TGTGCCAGTAGTATAGGTCGGAACACCGGGGAGCTGTTTTTT
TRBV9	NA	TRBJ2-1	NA	CASSVGLRTELNNEQFF	TGTGCCAGCAGCGTAGGGTTAAGGACTGAACTAAACAATGAGCAGTTCTTC
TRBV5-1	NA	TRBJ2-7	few	CASSFTQGSYEQYF	TGCGCCAGCAGCTTCACCCAGGGCTCCTACGAGCAGTACTTC
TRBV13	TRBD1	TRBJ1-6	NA	CASSFQGATISSPLHF	TGTGCCAGCAGCTTCCAGGGGGCAACAATTTCTTCACCCCTCCACTTT
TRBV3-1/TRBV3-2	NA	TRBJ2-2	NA	CASSRQDRAGELFF	TGTGCCAGCAGCCGACAGGATAGGGCCGGGGAGCTGTTTTTT
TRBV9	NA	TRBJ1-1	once	CASSVGGGMNTEAFF	TGTGCCAGCAGCGTGGGAGGGGGGATGAACACTGAAGCTTTCTTT